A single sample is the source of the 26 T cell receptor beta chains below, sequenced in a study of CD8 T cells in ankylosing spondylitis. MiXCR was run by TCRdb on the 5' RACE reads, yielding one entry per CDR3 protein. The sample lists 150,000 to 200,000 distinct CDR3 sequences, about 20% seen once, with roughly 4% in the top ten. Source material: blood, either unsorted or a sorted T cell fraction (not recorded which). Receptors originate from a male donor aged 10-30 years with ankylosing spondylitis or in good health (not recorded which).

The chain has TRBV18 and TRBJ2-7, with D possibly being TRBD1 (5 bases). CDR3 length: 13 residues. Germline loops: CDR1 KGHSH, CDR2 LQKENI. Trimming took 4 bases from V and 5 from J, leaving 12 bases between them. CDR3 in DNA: TGTGCCAGCTCACGAGCAGGGATGGACGAGCAGTACTTC. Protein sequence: CASSRAGMDEQYF.

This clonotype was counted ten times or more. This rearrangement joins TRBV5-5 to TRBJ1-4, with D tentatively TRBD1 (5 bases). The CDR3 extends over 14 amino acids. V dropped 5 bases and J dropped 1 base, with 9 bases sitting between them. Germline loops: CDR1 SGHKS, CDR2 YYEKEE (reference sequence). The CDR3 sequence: CASRPDRTNEKLFF. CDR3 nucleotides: TGTGCCAGCAGGCCTGACAGAACTAATGAAAAACTGTTTTTT.

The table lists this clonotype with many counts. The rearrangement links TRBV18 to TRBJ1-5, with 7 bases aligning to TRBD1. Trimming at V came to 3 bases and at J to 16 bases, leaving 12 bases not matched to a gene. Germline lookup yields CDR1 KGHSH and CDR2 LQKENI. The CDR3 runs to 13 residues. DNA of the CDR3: TGTGCCAGCTCACCCTTACAGGGGCCTCCAACTCATTTT. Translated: CASSPLQGPPTHF.

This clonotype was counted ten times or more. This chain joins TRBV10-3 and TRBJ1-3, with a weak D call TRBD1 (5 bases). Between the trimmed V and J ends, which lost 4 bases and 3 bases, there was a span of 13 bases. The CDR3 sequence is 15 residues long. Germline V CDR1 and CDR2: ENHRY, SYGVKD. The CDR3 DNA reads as TGTGCCATCAGTGCCGCTGGGACGGATGGAAACACCATATATTTT. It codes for CAISAAGTDGNTIYF.

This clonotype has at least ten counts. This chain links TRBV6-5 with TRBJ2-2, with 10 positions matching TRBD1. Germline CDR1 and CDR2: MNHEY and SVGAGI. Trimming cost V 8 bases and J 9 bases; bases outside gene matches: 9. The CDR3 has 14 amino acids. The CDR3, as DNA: TGTGCCAGCGGAGGAGACAGGGGGCGCTGGGAGCTGTTTTTT. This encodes CASGGDRGRWELFF.

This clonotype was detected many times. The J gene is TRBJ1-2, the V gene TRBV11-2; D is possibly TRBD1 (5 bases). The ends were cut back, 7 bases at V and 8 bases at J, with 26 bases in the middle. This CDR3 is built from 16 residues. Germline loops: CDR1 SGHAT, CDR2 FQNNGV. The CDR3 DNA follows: TGTGCCAGCACTCTGCAATCAGGGACCCCTACGGGCGGCTACACCTTC. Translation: CASTLQSGTPTGGYTF.

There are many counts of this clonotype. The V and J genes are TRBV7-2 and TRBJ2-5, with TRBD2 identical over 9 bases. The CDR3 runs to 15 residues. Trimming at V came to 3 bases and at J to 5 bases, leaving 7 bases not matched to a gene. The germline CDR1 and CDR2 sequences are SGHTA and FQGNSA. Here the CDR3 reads CASSFQAGGGETQYF. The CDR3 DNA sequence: TGTGCCAGCAGCTTTCAAGCGGGAGGAGGGGAGACCCAGTACTTC.

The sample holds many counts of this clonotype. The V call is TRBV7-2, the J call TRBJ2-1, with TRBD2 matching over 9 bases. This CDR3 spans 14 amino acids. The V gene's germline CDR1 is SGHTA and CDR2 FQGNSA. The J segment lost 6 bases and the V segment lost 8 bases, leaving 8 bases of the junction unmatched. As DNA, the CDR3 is TGTGCCAGCTCACGCCTAGCGGGAACCAATGAGCAGTTCTTC. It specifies CASSRLAGTNEQFF.

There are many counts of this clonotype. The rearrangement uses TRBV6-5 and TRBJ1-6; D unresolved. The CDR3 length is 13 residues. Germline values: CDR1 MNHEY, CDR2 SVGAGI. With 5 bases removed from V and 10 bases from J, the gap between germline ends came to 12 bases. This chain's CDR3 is CASSKGRGSPLHF. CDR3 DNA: TGTGCCAGCAGTAAGGGAAGAGGCTCACCCCTCCACTTT.

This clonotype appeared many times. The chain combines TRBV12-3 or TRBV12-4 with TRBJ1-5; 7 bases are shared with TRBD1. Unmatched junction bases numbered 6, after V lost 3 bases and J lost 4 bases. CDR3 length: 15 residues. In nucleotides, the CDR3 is TGTGCCAGCAGTTTTAAAGGGGGCGCAAATCAGCCCCAGCATTTT. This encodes CASSFKGGANQPQHF.

The CDR3 DNA sequence: TGTGCCAGCGGAAGACAGGGATACAATGAGCAGTTCTTC. The encoded protein is CASGRQGYNEQFF. The rearrangement joins TRBV6-1 to TRBJ2-1; TRBD1 agrees at 7 bases. J gave up 4 bases and V 8 bases, and 5 bases lay outside the gene matches. CDR3 length equals 13 residues. The germline gives CDR1 MNHNS, CDR2 SASEGT.

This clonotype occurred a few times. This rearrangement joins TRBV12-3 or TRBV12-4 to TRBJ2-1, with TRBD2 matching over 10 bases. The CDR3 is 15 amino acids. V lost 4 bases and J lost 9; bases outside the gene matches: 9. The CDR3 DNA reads TGTGCCAGCAGTTCCGGTTTAGCGGGAGGCATTGAGCAGTTCTTC. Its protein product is CASSSGLAGGIEQFF.

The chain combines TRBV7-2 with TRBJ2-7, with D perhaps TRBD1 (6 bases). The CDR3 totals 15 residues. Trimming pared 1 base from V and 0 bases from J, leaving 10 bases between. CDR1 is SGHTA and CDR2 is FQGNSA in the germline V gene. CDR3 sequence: CASSLVGGNSYEQYF. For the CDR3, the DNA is TGTGCCAGCAGCTTAGTAGGGGGTAACTCCTACGAGCAGTACTTC.

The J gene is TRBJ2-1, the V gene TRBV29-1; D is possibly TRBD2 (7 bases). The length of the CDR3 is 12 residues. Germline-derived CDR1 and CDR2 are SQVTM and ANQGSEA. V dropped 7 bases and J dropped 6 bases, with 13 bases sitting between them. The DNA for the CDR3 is TGCAGCGGCGGGGGCGAGTTCAATGAGCAGTTCTTC. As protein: CSGGGEFNEQFF.

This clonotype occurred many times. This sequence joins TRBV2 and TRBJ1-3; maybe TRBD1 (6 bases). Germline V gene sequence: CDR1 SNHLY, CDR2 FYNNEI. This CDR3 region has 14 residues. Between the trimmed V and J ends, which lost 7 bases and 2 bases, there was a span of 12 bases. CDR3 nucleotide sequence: TGTGCCAGCAATCCGGGGGCGGCTGGAAACACCATATATTTT. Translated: CASNPGAAGNTIYF.

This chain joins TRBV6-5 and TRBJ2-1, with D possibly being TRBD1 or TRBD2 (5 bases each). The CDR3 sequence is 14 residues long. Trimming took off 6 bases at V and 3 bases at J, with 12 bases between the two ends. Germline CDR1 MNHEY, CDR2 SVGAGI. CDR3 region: CASREDTYYNEQFF. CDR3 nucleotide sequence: TGTGCCAGCAGGGAGGACACTTACTACAATGAGCAGTTCTTC.

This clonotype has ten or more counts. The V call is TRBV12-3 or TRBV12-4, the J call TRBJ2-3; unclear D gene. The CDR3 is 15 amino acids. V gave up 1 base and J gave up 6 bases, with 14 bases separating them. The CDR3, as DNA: TGTGCCAGCAGTTTAGTAGGCCTAGGAGCGGATACGCAGTATTTT. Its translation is CASSLVGLGADTQYF.

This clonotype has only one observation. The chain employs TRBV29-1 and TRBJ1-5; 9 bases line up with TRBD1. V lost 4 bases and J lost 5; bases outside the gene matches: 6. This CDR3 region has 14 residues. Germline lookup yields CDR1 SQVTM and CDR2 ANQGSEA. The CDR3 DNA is TGCAGCGTTGCCGGGACAGGGTGGGATCAGCCCCAGCATTTT. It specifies CSVAGTGWDQPQHF.

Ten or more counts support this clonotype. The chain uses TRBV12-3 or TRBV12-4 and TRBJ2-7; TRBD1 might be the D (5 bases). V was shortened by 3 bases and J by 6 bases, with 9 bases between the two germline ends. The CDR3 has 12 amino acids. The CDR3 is CASSFSGREQYF. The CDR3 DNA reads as TGTGCCAGCAGTTTTTCAGGGCGCGAGCAGTACTTC.

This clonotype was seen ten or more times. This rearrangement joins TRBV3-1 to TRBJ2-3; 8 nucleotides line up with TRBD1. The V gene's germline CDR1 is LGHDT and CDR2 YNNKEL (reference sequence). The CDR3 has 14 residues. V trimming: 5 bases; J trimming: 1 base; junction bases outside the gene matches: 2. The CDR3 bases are TGTGCCAGCAGCGGACAGGGAGGCACAGATACGCAGTATTTT. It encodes CASSGQGGTDTQYF.

As DNA, the CDR3 is TGTGCCAGTAGTATTGGTCTCAATGAGCAGTTCTTC. This gives the protein CASSIGLNEQFF. The chain carries TRBV19 and TRBJ2-1; D uncertain. The CDR3 is 12 residues long. Trimming stripped 3 bases from V and 6 bases from J, with 6 bases between. Germline CDR1 reads LNHDA; CDR2 reads SQIVND (reference sequence). Full variable domain (outside the CDR3, taken from reference TRBV19 and TRBJ2-1): DGGITQSPKYLFRKEGQNVTLSCEQNLNHDAMYWYRQDPGQGLRLIYYSQIVNDFQKGDIAEGYSVSREKKESFPLTVTSAQKNPTAFYLCASSIGLNEQFFGPGTRLTVL.

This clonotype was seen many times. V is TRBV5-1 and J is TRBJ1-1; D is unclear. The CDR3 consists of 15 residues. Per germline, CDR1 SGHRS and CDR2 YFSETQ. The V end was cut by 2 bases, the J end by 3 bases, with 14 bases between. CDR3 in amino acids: CASSFISRSDTEAFF. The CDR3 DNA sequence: TGCGCCAGCAGCTTTATCAGTCGTTCGGACACTGAAGCTTTCTTT.

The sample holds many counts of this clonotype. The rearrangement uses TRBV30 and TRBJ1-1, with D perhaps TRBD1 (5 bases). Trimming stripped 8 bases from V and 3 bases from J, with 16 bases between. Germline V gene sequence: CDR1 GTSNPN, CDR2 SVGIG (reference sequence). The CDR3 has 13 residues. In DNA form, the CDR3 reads TGTGCCCGACCGGGGCAGGCCCACACTGAAGCTTTCTTT. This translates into CARPGQAHTEAFF.

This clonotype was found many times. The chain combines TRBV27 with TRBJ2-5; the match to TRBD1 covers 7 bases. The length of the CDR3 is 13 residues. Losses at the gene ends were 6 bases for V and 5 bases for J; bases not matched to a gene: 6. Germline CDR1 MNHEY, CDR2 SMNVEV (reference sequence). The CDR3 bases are TGTGCCAGCAGCTCGACAGGGTTGGAGACCCAGTACTTC. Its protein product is CASSSTGLETQYF.

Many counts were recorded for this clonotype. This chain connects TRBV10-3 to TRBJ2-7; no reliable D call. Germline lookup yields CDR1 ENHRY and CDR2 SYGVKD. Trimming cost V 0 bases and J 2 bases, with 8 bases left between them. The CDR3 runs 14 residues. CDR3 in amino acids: CAISESSRTYEQYF. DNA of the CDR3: TGTGCCATCAGTGAGTCATCGAGAACCTACGAGCAGTACTTC.

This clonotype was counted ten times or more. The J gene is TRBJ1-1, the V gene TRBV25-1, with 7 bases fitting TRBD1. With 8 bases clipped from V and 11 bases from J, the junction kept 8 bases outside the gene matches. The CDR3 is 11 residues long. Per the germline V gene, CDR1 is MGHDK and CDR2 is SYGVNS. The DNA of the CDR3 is TGTGCCAGCTCTGAGGGGGCTCGGGCTTTCTTT. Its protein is CASSEGARAFF.